This paragraph covers one TCR beta chain sequence. Its matching antigen is unknown. TCR beta CDR3 sequences were amplified from RNA transcripts. First-round RT-PCR of the TCR CDR3 relied on the HTBI primer set. TCRdb ran MiXCR on the multiplex PCR reads and lists one entry per CDR3 protein. Among roughly 350,000 distinct CDR3 sequences listed, approximately 15% were seen once. This specimen belongs to a study of T cells in Graves' hyperthyroidism and ophthalmopathy. There are 15 residues in the CDR3. Trimming took 0 bases from V and 8 from J; bases not matched to a gene: 6. CDR1 and CDR2 (germline): MNHEY, SVGEGT. Study results and caveats: Stable hyperthyroidism was told apart from ophthalmopathy by a model built on 13 V-J features.

This receptor was obtained from a woman between 25 and 40 years old with Graves' hyperthyroidism. The chain is built from TRBV6-2 or TRBV6-3 and TRBJ2-1; 8 bases map to TRBD2. Source material: blood. This CDR3 reads CASSYSQREFDEQFF. Written as DNA, the CDR3 is TGTGCCAGCAGTTACTCGCAGCGGGAGTTCGATGAGCAGTTCTTC.